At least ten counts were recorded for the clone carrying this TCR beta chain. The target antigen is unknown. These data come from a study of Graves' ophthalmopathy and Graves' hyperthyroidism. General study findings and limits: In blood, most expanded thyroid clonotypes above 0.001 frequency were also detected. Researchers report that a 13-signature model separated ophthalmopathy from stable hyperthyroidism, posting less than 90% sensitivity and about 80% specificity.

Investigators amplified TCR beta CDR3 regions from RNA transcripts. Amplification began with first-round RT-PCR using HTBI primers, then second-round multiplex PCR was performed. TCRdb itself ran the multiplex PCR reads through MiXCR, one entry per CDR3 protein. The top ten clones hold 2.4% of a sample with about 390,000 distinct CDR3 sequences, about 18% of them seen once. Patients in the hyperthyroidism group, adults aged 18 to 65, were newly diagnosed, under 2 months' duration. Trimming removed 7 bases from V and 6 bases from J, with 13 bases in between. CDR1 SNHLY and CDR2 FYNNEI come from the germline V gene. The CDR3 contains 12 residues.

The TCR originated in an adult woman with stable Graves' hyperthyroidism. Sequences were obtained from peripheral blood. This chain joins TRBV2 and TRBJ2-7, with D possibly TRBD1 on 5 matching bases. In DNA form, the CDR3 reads TGTGCCAGCACCCCGGACATCGGCGAGCAGTACTTC. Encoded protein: CASTPDIGEQYF.